This T cell receptor (beta chain) originates from a study (dated by TCRdb to 2015 to 2017). Context from the whole study: Whether tumor-infiltrating Tregs in breast cancer are recruited from blood Tregs or converted in situ from other CD4+ T cell subsets was tested. Broader findings and caveats from the paper: Tumor memory CD4+ T cell TCR gene usage was found to cluster with blood and lymph node memory CD4+ cells and with lymph node naive CD4+ cells. Tumor-infiltrating Treg TCR alpha and beta sequences overlapped most with tumor naive CD4+ T cells, then with blood naive CD4+ T cells. The validation in the larger cohort was limited to a single TCR beta V-J rearrangement instead of whole repertoires.

The germline V gene sets CDR1 to SGDLS and CDR2 to YYNGEE. The CDR3 goes from the cysteine to the phenylalanine over 15 residues. Of the read, only the CDR3 DNA is kept; its 45 bases are in frame from base 1. Relative to germline, V is missing 3 bases and J is missing 7 bases, with 4 bases of the junction outside any gene match. Full-length TCR variable regions were amplified by 5' RACE PCR using constant-region reverse primers, and then by semi-nested PCR using Nested Universal Primer A. The ReliaPrep RNA Cell Miniprep System was used to extract total RNA, which was then reverse transcribed into 5'RACE-ready cDNA with the SMARTer RACE 5'/3' Kit. Multiplex adaptors were used to barcode full-length TCR alpha and beta libraries, and the barcoded libraries were sequenced on an Illumina MiSeq. The study's own analysis went as follows. For each of nine subset-tissue groups, sequencing data from the five patients were pooled, and the groups were compared by unsupervised clustering of TCR gene usage. The Morisita-Horn index, with shared sequences weighted by their contribution to each repertoire, was used to calculate repertoire similarity. Using fastp trimming at Q25 and MiXCR clonotype assembly, TCRdb reanalyzed the public sequencing data and kept in-frame beta chains. Every CDR3 protein is listed once, alongside the most common genes and DNA of its rows. TCRdb's processing, not the study's, gives the V and J calls here. The sample records some 8,700 distinct CDR3 sequences, 68% of which are singletons. More than 3.5% of the sample belongs to the ten largest clones.

The Miltenyi Naive CD4+ T Cell Isolation kit was used to purify naive CD4+ T cells, and Tregs were depleted with CD25 microbeads. Tregs, naive and memory CD4+ T cells from tumor, blood and ipsilateral draining lymph nodes of about five breast cancer patients underwent full-length TCR alpha and beta sequencing. Tumor tissue and lymph nodes from ipsilateral axillary dissection were perfused with PBS, minced and digested with collagenase I and hyaluronidase. A purity exceeding 90% was confirmed by FACS for the sorted cell populations. Note on this clonotype: Its specific antigen is unknown. Base qualities are not recorded, but no much larger clone differs from it by a single base.

The sequence was collected from a female donor with breast cancer. This sequence uses TRBV9 and TRBJ1-6; 10 central nucleotides agree with TRBD1. The sequencing sample was made of tumor-infiltrating naive CD4+ T cells sorted from the breast tumor. Taken with the paper, the label for cell subset or site translates to: naive CD4+ T cells, CD4+CD45RA+CD25-. The CDR3 here reads CASSEGTGANSPLHF. DNA sequence: TGTGCCAGCAGCGAGGGGACAGGGGCGAATTCACCCCTCCACTTT.